Following are 16 T cell receptor beta chains from one sample sequenced in a study of pediatric ulcerative colitis. Assay used: immunoSEQ multiplex PCR; TCRdb lists only in-frame clones, some missing. The sample lists 60,000 to 75,000 clones, about three quarters seen once, with roughly 5.4% in the top ten. Material: blood. Receptors originate from a boy between 10 and 17 years old with moderate ulcerative colitis.

The genes are TRBV7-9 and TRBJ2-3; D remains unclear. The CDR3 totals 12 residues. Trimming shortened V by 5 bases and J by 7 bases, and 10 bases separated the two germline ends. CDR1 and CDR2 (germline): SEHNR, FQNEAQ (reference sequence). In DNA, the CDR3 is TGTGCCAGCAGCACCCGTGCAAATACGCAGTATTTT. This encodes CASSTRANTQYF.

This rearrangement joins TRBV28 to TRBJ2-7; the D is unclear. Germline CDR1 and CDR2: MDHEN and SYDVKM. V gave up 5 bases and J gave up 4 bases, with 15 bases separating them. The CDR3 totals 14 residues. Here the CDR3 DNA reads TGTGCCAGCAGTCCAAAGGTACTTTTATACGAGCAGTACTTC. Protein: CASSPKVLLYEQYF.

The chain uses TRBV10-3 and TRBJ2-7; D may be TRBD2 (6 bases). The germline CDR1 and CDR2 sequences are ENHRY and SYGVKD. The V gene lost 6 bases and the J gene lost 6 bases, with 12 bases spanning the gap. The CDR3 contains 12 residues. CDR3 amino acids: CAISTLASEQYF. Written as DNA, the CDR3 is TGTGCCATCAGCACACTAGCTTCCGAGCAGTACTTC.

V usage is TRBV7-8 and J usage is TRBJ2-2; the D is unclear. Germline CDR1 SGHVS, CDR2 FQNEAQ. This CDR3 is 14 amino acids long. V gave up 2 bases and J gave up 6 bases, with 10 bases separating them. The CDR3 reads CASSLHPGSGELFF. In DNA form, the CDR3 reads TGTGCCAGCAGCTTACACCCGGGCTCCGGGGAGCTGTTTTTT.

The chain is built from TRBV9 and TRBJ2-7; TRBD2 aligns across 8 bases. J gave up 4 bases and V 0 bases, and 6 bases lay outside the gene matches. This CDR3 region has 15 residues. Germline V gene data show CDR1 as SGDLS and CDR2 as YYNGEE. The CDR3 sequence: CASSVDNGGAYEQYF. CDR3 nucleotide sequence: TGTGCCAGCAGCGTAGATAACGGGGGGGCTTACGAGCAGTACTTC.

This sequence joins TRBV27 and TRBJ1-1; no clear D gene. Trimming removed 0 bases at V and 1 base at J, with 3 bases between. Germline V gene lookup returns CDR1 MNHEY and CDR2 SMNVEV (reference sequence). This CDR3 has 13 residues. CDR3 amino acids: CASSLSENTEAFF. CDR3 sequence (DNA): TGTGCCAGCAGTTTATCTGAGAACACTGAAGCTTTCTTT.

This clone was observed once. CDR3 sequence: CASSLENRDGYTF. CDR3 DNA: TGTGCCAGCAGCCTCGAGAACAGGGATGGCTACACCTTC. This chain uses TRBV7-9 with TRBJ1-2, with D possibly TRBD1 on 6 matching bases. V dropped 5 bases and J dropped 6 bases, with 13 bases sitting between them. Per the germline V gene, CDR1 is SEHNR and CDR2 is FQNEAQ (reference sequence). The length of the CDR3 is 13 residues.

The genes are TRBV7-2 and TRBJ2-2, with 8 bases matching TRBD1. The CDR3 is 15 residues long. Losses at the gene ends were 1 base for V and 5 bases for J; bases not matched to a gene: 3. Looked up from germline, CDR1 is SGHTA and CDR2 is FQGNSA. CDR3 loop: CASSLEDRETGELFF. In DNA, the CDR3 is TGTGCCAGCAGCTTAGAGGACAGGGAAACCGGGGAGCTGTTTTTT.

The CDR3 DNA is TGTGCCAGCAGCTTGACAGGGATTAGCAATCAGCCCCAGCATTTT. Protein product: CASSLTGISNQPQHF. The genes are TRBV7-2 and TRBJ1-5; TRBD1 matches 7 bases. The CDR3 is 15 residues long. With 3 bases clipped from V and 0 bases from J, the junction kept 2 bases outside the gene matches. Germline-derived CDR1 and CDR2 are SGHTA and FQGNSA. The whole variable domain, remainder taken from reference TRBV7-2 and TRBJ1-5, is GAGVSQSPSNKVTEKGKDVELRCDPISGHTALYWYRQSLGQGLEFLIYFQGNSAPDKSGLPSDRFSAERTGGSVSTLTIQRTQQEDSAVYLCASSLTGISNQPQHFGDGTRLSIL.

V gene TRBV11-2 combines with J gene TRBJ1-4; the D is unclear. Trimming removed 5 bases from V and 8 bases from J, with 21 bases in between. The CDR3 runs to 16 residues. Per germline, CDR1 SGHAT and CDR2 FQNNGV. CDR3 nucleotide sequence: TGTGCCAGCAGCCCCAAATTCCAAGGGAACCACGAAAAACTGTTTTTT. Residues: CASSPKFQGNHEKLFF.

A few counts support this clone. The chain couples TRBV14 to TRBJ1-4; D unresolved. V was pared by 3 bases and J by 5 bases, with 10 bases between. There are 14 residues in the CDR3. The germline CDR1 and CDR2 sequences are SGHDN and FVKESK. The CDR3 nucleotides are TGTGCCAGCAGCCATGGGCGGACGAATGAAAAACTGTTTTTT. Amino acid sequence: CASSHGRTNEKLFF.

This rearrangement joins TRBV10-3 to TRBJ1-1; D is possibly TRBD1 (5 bases). Between the trimmed V and J ends, which lost 3 bases and 2 bases, there was a span of 10 bases. The V gene's germline CDR1 is ENHRY and CDR2 SYGVKD. There are 14 residues in the CDR3. The CDR3 region has the DNA TGTGCCATCAGTGACGTTGGGACTAACACTGAAGCTTTCTTT. This sequence encodes CAISDVGTNTEAFF.

This chain joins TRBV11-2 and TRBJ1-1; TRBD1 matches at 10 bases. The J segment lost 1 base and the V segment lost 5 bases, leaving 7 bases of the junction unmatched. This CDR3 spans 16 amino acids. CDR1 SGHAT and CDR2 FQNNGV come from the germline V gene. This CDR3 reads CASSPRQGAPNTEAFF. The CDR3 bases are TGTGCCAGCAGCCCGCGACAGGGGGCTCCGAACACTGAAGCTTTCTTT.

J is TRBJ2-6 and V is TRBV5-1; TRBD1 aligns across 9 bases. J gave up 2 bases and V 4 bases, and 7 bases lay outside the gene matches. Germline CDR1 is SGHRS and CDR2 is YFSETQ. The length of the CDR3 is 17 residues. The CDR3 sequence: CASSPEGQGAGANVLTF. In nucleotides, the CDR3 is TGCGCCAGCAGCCCCGAGGGACAGGGCGCTGGGGCCAACGTCCTGACTTTC.

The rearrangement links TRBV2 to TRBJ2-3, with 9 bases matching TRBD2. Germline lookup yields CDR1 SNHLY and CDR2 FYNNEI. This CDR3 is built from 17 residues. V was clipped by 5 bases and J by 1 base; unmatched bases: 10. The CDR3 DNA reads TGTGCCAGCAGTCCTAATTTAGCGGGAGCGGGCACAGATACGCAGTATTTT. Its translation is CASSPNLAGAGTDTQYF.

This rearrangement joins TRBV18 to TRBJ2-5; D gene ambiguous. V shed 1 base and J shed 3 bases, with 9 bases lying between them. The CDR3 extends over 14 amino acids. Per the germline V gene, CDR1 is KGHSH and CDR2 is LQKENI. DNA of the CDR3: TGTGCCAGCTCACCACAACTGGCAGAAGAGACCCAGTACTTC. It is translated as CASSPQLAEETQYF.